The 21 T cell receptor beta chains reported below all come from one sample, sequenced in a study of shared T cell receptors in the human thymus. The table came from immunoSEQ multiplex PCR; TCRdb's copy has only in-frame clones and leaves some out. This sample carries about 380,000 clones, roughly 94% of them seen once, and the ten largest clones take approximately 0.02%. Sequencing was carried out using thymocytes. The receptors stem from a human donor.

This clone occurred once. The chain joins TRBV5-1 to TRBJ2-5; the D gene is possibly TRBD1 (6 bases). CDR3 length: 16 residues. Trimming took off 4 bases at V and 0 bases at J, with 16 bases between the two ends. The germline gives CDR1 SGHRS, CDR2 YFSETQ. In nucleotides, the CDR3 is TGCGCCAGCAGCCCGGAAGGACAGCCCTACCAAGAGACCCAGTACTTC. It specifies CASSPEGQPYQETQYF. Using reference TRBV5-1 and TRBJ2-5 for the parts outside the CDR3, the full variable domain is KAGVTQTPRYLIKTRGQQVTLSCSPISGHRSVSWYQQTPGQGLQFLFEYFSETQRNKGNFPGRFSGRQFSNSRSEMNVSTLELGDSALYLCASSPEGQPYQETQYFGPGTRLLVL.

This chain uses TRBV7-2 with TRBJ2-1, with TRBD2 identical over 10 bases. From germline, CDR1 is SGHTA and CDR2 FQGNSA. The CDR3 contains 19 residues. The V gene end was trimmed by 1 base and the J gene end by 1 base; junction bases not matched to a gene: 10. The CDR3 sequence: CASSLDKREGNLSYNEQFF. The CDR3 DNA sequence: TGTGCCAGCAGCTTAGATAAGCGGGAGGGGAACCTTTCCTACAATGAGCAGTTCTTC.

This clone was found once. The gene calls are TRBV25-1 and TRBJ2-1; 8 nucleotides line up with TRBD1. The V gene's germline CDR1 is MGHDK and CDR2 SYGVNS. CDR3 length: 17 amino acids. The junction had 6 bases not matched to a gene; V was cut back by 2 bases and J by 0 bases. The CDR3 reads CASSEVTGGSSYNEQFF. The CDR3 DNA is TGTGCCAGCAGTGAAGTTACAGGGGGAAGCTCCTACAATGAGCAGTTCTTC. Looking up the rest from reference TRBV25-1 and TRBJ2-1 gives the full variable domain: EADIYQTPRYLVIGTGKKITLECSQTMGHDKMYWYQQDPGMELHLIHYSYGVNSTEKGDLSSESTVSRIRTEHFPLTLESARPSHTSQYLCASSEVTGGSSYNEQFFGPGTRLTVL.

This clone has just a few counts. The rearrangement uses TRBV15 and TRBJ2-1; the D gene is possibly TRBD1 (5 bases). This CDR3 region has 17 residues. With 0 bases removed from V and 6 bases from J, the gap between germline ends came to 18 bases. Germline CDR1 reads LNHNV; CDR2 reads YYDKDF (reference sequence). This CDR3 is CATSRDNRAGWVNEQFF. The CDR3 DNA reads TGTGCCACCAGCAGAGATAATAGGGCAGGGTGGGTCAATGAGCAGTTCTTC.

Here the CDR3 reads CASSFSRVRRETQYF. In DNA form, the CDR3 reads TGTGCCAGCAGTTTTTCCAGGGTCCGGCGGGAGACCCAGTACTTC. The chain has TRBV27 and TRBJ2-5; tentative D call: TRBD1 (5 bases). The CDR3 length is 15 residues. V lost 3 bases to trimming and J lost 5 bases, with 16 bases between them. Germline values: CDR1 MNHEY, CDR2 SMNVEV (reference sequence).

The chain has TRBV4-1 and TRBJ2-1; no definite D call. Trimming took 2 bases from V and 0 from J, leaving 11 bases between them. Germline values: CDR1 MGHRA, CDR2 YSYEKL. The CDR3 loop spans 16 amino acids. The CDR3 DNA reads as TGCGCCAGCAGCCAACCCCCTCTGAGCTCCTACAATGAGCAGTTCTTC. Encoded protein: CASSQPPLSSYNEQFF.

V gene TRBV20-1 combines with J gene TRBJ1-5; D gene unclear. This CDR3 is 10 amino acids long. Trimming cost V 8 bases and J 5 bases, with 7 bases left between them. Germline-derived CDR1 and CDR2 are DFQATT and SNEGSKA (reference sequence). As DNA, the CDR3 is TGCAGTTCTCTTTATCAGCCCCAGCATTTT. This encodes CSSLYQPQHF.

The rearrangement links TRBV11-2 to TRBJ1-4; D not certain. Germline CDR1 and CDR2: SGHAT and FQNNGV. Trimming took off 0 bases at V and 4 bases at J, with 6 bases between the two ends. This CDR3 has 14 residues. CDR3: CASSLEHVNEKLFF. Here the CDR3 DNA reads TGTGCCAGCAGCTTAGAACACGTTAATGAAAAACTGTTTTTT.

This chain uses TRBV28 with TRBJ2-1, with D perhaps matching TRBD2 (6 bases). V gave up 2 bases and J gave up 4 bases, with 15 bases separating them. Germline CDR1 MDHEN, CDR2 SYDVKM. This CDR3 is built from 16 residues. The CDR3 loop reads CASSLEGLQTYNEQFF. For the CDR3, the DNA is TGTGCCAGCAGTTTAGAGGGACTCCAAACTTACAATGAGCAGTTCTTC.

V is TRBV6-6 and J is TRBJ1-1; D perhaps matches TRBD1 (6 bases). Per germline, CDR1 MNHNY and CDR2 SVGAGI (reference sequence). The CDR3 is made up of 14 amino acids. Trimming pared 5 bases from V and 1 base from J, leaving 11 bases between. The CDR3 nucleotides read TGTGCCAGCAGTCATCCGGGACAGAACACTGAAGCTTTCTTT. Translating it yields CASSHPGQNTEAFF.

The CDR3, as DNA: TGTGCCAGCAGCTTGACAGGGACTCTTAATGAAAAACTGTTTTTT. This codes for CASSLTGTLNEKLFF. The chain joins TRBV7-2 to TRBJ1-4, with 7 positions matching TRBD1. The J segment lost 4 bases and the V segment lost 3 bases, leaving 5 bases of the junction unmatched. The CDR3 is 15 amino acids. The V gene's germline CDR1 is SGHTA and CDR2 FQGNSA.

V and J are TRBV7-9 and TRBJ1-1, with 7 bases that match TRBD1. CDR1 SEHNR and CDR2 FQNEAQ come from the germline V gene (reference sequence). The V gene end was trimmed by 5 bases and the J gene end by 1 base; junction bases not matched to a gene: 7. The CDR3 extends over 15 amino acids. CDR3 in amino acids: CASSPLQGENTEAFF. As DNA, the CDR3 is TGTGCCAGCAGCCCGCTCCAGGGGGAGAACACTGAAGCTTTCTTT.

The genes are TRBV7-9 and TRBJ1-3; possibly TRBD1 for D (5 bases). The V and J ends lost 6 bases and 0 bases respectively, with 15 bases between them. CDR1 and CDR2 from the germline V gene are SEHNR and FQNEAQ (reference sequence). This CDR3 is 16 amino acids long. The chain's CDR3 is CASRRTGASSGNTIYF. The DNA of the CDR3 is TGTGCCAGCAGACGGACCGGGGCGAGCTCTGGAAACACCATATATTTT.

The chain carries TRBV29-1 and TRBJ2-4; tentatively, D is TRBD2 (6 bases). Germline V CDR1 and CDR2: SQVTM, ANQGSEA. The CDR3 is 17 residues long. With 3 bases removed from V and 0 bases from J, the gap between germline ends came to 18 bases. DNA for the CDR3: TGCAGCGTTGAGGCTTCTAGGGAGGCGCTAGCCAAAAACATTCAGTACTTC. This sequence encodes CSVEASREALAKNIQYF.

The V call is TRBV29-1, the J call TRBJ1-4; TRBD1 might be the D (5 bases). CDR3 length: 13 amino acids. Trimming left V 4 bases short and J 8 bases short, with 14 bases between. Per the germline V gene, CDR1 is SQVTM and CDR2 is ANQGSEA. For the CDR3, the DNA is TGCAGCGTTGTAGGAGGGGTCGTCGAAAAACTGTTTTTT. Translation: CSVVGGVVEKLFF.

V is TRBV15 and J is TRBJ2-3; D unresolved. The CDR3 runs 18 residues. V lost 0 bases and J 6 bases, leaving 22 bases between the germline ends. In germline, CDR1 is LNHNV, CDR2 YYDKDF (reference sequence). The chain's CDR3 is CATSRDYLGFFSSDTQYF. The CDR3 DNA follows: TGTGCCACCAGCAGAGATTATTTGGGGTTCTTTTCATCGGATACGCAGTATTTT.

This chain joins TRBV7-2 and TRBJ2-7; TRBD2 might be the D (6 bases). From germline, CDR1 is SGHTA and CDR2 FQGNSA. V was clipped by 5 bases and J by 5 bases, with 10 bases between them. This CDR3 is 12 amino acids long. DNA for the CDR3: TGTGCCAGCAGCCCCCCGGGGGACGAGCAGTACTTC. This gives the protein CASSPPGDEQYF.

The sample holds one count of this clone. The chain couples TRBV7-8 to TRBJ1-5; no clear D. Germline CDR1 reads SGHVS; CDR2 reads FQNEAQ. The V end was cut by 5 bases, the J end by 3 bases, with 5 bases between. The CDR3 is made up of 12 amino acids. The CDR3 DNA follows: TGTGCCAGCAGCGCCATCAATCAGCCCCAGCATTTT. This encodes CASSAINQPQHF.

The gene calls are TRBV15 and TRBJ2-5; TRBD2 is a possible D gene (6 bases). Trimming stripped 0 bases from V and 1 base from J, with 9 bases between. Looked up from germline, CDR1 is LNHNV and CDR2 is YYDKDF (reference sequence). This CDR3 is built from 15 residues. The CDR3 here is CATSRDWRAQETQYF. The CDR3 coding sequence is TGTGCCACCAGCAGAGATTGGAGGGCCCAAGAGACCCAGTACTTC.

This chain uses TRBV23-1 with TRBJ1-4; weak D call: TRBD1 (5 bases). TRBV23-1 qualifies as an ORF whose function is uncertain. V was cut by 2 bases and J by 0 bases, with 13 bases left in between. The CDR3 covers 17 residues. CDR3 DNA: TGCGCCAGCAGTCAAGGCAGGGACCCCGCAACTAATGAAAAACTGTTTTTT. This codes for CASSQGRDPATNEKLFF.

This chain joins TRBV6-5 and TRBJ2-5; possibly TRBD2 for D (5 bases). Germline CDR1 and CDR2: MNHEY and SVGAGI. This CDR3 is built from 15 residues. The ends were cut back, 0 bases at V and 5 bases at J, with 13 bases in the middle. CDR3 amino acids: CASSYSPWETETQYF. CDR3 DNA: TGTGCCAGCAGTTACTCCCCCTGGGAGACGGAGACCCAGTACTTC.